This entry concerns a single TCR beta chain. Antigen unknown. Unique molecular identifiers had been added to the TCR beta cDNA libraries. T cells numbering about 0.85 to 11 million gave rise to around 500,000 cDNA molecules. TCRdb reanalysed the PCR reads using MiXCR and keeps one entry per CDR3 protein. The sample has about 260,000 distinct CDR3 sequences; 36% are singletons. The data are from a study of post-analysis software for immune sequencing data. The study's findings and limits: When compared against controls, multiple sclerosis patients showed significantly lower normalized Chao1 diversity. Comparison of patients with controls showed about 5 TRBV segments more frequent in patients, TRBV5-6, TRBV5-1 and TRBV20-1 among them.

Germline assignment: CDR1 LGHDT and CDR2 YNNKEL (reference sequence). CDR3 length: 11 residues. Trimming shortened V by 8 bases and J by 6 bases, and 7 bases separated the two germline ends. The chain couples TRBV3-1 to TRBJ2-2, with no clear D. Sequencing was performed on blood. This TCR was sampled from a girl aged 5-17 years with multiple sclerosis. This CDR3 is CASQTSGELFF. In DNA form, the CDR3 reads TGTGCCAGCCAGACATCCGGGGAGCTGTTTTTT. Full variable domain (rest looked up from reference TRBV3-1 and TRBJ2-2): DTAVSQTPKYLVTQMGNDKSIKCEQNLGHDTMYWYKQDSKKFLKIMFSYNNKELIINETVPNRFSPKSPDKAHLNLHINSLELGDSAVYFCASQTSGELFFGEGSRLTVL.